The source of this TCR beta chain is a study of OX40 agonist ivuxolimab in advanced cancers. The method was immunoSEQ multiplex PCR; TCRdb's version includes in-frame clones alone and lacks a portion of them. The top ten clones hold roughly 26% of a sample with more than 25,000 clones, less than 85% of them seen once. The CDR3 is made up of 15 amino acids. Trimming shortened V by 1 base and J by 2 bases, and 12 bases separated the two germline ends. Germline CDR1 reads LNHDA; CDR2 reads SQIVND (reference sequence). The source of this sequence is an adult with an advanced solid tumor such as melanoma, head and neck, liver or kidney cancer. Sequencing was performed on CD4+ or CD8+ T cells sorted from blood, taken in a trial of the OX40 agonist ivuxolimab. This chain uses TRBV19 with TRBJ2-7; TRBD2 is a possible D gene (6 bases). As DNA, the CDR3 is TGTGCCAGTAGTATAGGATCTAGCGTCGCCTACGAGCAGTACTTC. This sequence encodes CASSIGSSVAYEQYF.